This passage covers 5 T cell receptor beta chains from one sample sequenced in a study of shared clonotypes between healthy human individuals. Here immunoSEQ multiplex PCR was the method, and the copy in TCRdb shows in-frame clones only, minus some. Of more than 2,000,000 clones detected, approximately 95% appear once; the ten largest clones hold around 0.4%. Source material: naive CD4+ T cells from PBMCs. Subset described: CD45RA+ positively selected. All receptors derive from a man aged 18-30 years in good health. Some clones in this sample may be carry-over from other donors' samples.

The rearrangement joins TRBV7-9 to TRBJ2-1; TRBD2 agrees at 8 bases. Losses at the gene ends were 5 bases for V and 4 bases for J; bases not matched to a gene: 16. Germline V CDR1 and CDR2: SEHNR, FQNEAQ (reference sequence). The length of the CDR3 is 18 residues. Written as DNA, the CDR3 is TGTGCCAGCAGCCCCGTTACCCTCAGCGGGAGCCGATACAATGAGCAGTTCTTC. This sequence encodes CASSPVTLSGSRYNEQFF.

This clone was found a few times. V and J are TRBV10-3 and TRBJ1-4, with D unclear. The CDR3 sequence is 12 residues long. Trimming removed 4 bases from V and 11 bases from J, with 11 bases in between. Germline V gene sequence: CDR1 ENHRY, CDR2 SYGVKD. The CDR3 sequence is CAISVGLGKLFF. In DNA form, the CDR3 reads TGTGCCATCAGTGTTGGGTTGGGGAAACTGTTTTTT.

The rearrangement uses TRBV28 and TRBJ1-4; D gene uncertain. Germline V gene sequence: CDR1 MDHEN, CDR2 SYDVKM. This CDR3 is 13 amino acids long. Trimming cost V 3 bases and J 6 bases, with 8 bases left between them. The CDR3 DNA follows: TGTGCCAGCAGTTTTGACAATTATGAAAAACTGTTTTTT. Protein sequence: CASSFDNYEKLFF.

The genes are TRBV18 and TRBJ2-5; tentatively, D is TRBD2 (5 bases). The CDR3 covers 12 residues. Germline V gives CDR1 KGHSH, CDR2 LQKENI. Trimming removed 5 bases at V and 4 bases at J, with 8 bases between. The CDR3 loop reads CASSSGGETQYF. In nucleotides, the CDR3 is TGTGCCAGCTCATCAGGAGGAGAGACCCAGTACTTC.

The V and J genes are TRBV7-8 and TRBJ1-1; D not certain. The CDR3 loop spans 13 amino acids. From germline, CDR1 is SGHVS and CDR2 FQNEAQ. With 2 bases removed from V and 7 bases from J, the gap between germline ends came to 11 bases. CDR3 nucleotides: TGTGCCAGCAGCTTATACGTGAGGCTTGAAGCTTTCTTT. Protein product: CASSLYVRLEAFF.